The sequence of this T cell receptor beta chain was determined in a study of Ad26.COV2.S vaccination and SARS-CoV-2 variants. At the level of the study: Participants got Ad26.COV2.S intramuscularly, once or twice 56 days apart.

With regard to this clone: Its target is not known.

The CDR3 is 13 amino acids. CDR1 and CDR2 (germline): MNHEY, SVGAGI. V was clipped by 8 bases and J by 1 base; unmatched bases: 4. Whole-study findings and limits: TCR breadth and depth estimates may have understated total T cell responses. Vaccinees and placebo recipients showed similar non-spike TCR breadth.

Sequencing was performed with immunoSEQ multiplex PCR; in TCRdb, only in-frame clones are kept and a portion is missing. The repertoire holds about 400,000 clones, with 83% as singletons. This sample's treatment: 15 to 20 received Ad26.COV2.S at low or high dose, single or two shots; about five received placebo; per-sample allocation not given. Samples were taken on day 63 after the first vaccine or placebo injection. This Boston cohort included adults aged 18-55 years. The receptor's source is a person between 18 and 59 years old who received the Ad26.COV2.S COVID-19 vaccine or a placebo. This specimen consisted of peripheral blood, obtained in a trial of Ad26.COV2.S vaccine versus placebo. The chain employs TRBV6-5 and TRBJ1-2; the match to TRBD1 covers 7 bases. The CDR3 sequence is CASARDSNYGYTF. CDR3 bases: TGTGCCAGCGCGAGGGACAGTAACTATGGCTACACCTTC.